This T cell receptor (beta chain) was found in a study of human T cells and chemical hapten exposure. Sample time point: patch test 1, 2 weeks after DPC sensitization. Treatment described: therapeutic diphenylcyclopropenone sensitization with weekly scalp DPC. This clonotype was recorded many times. Trimming stripped 5 bases from V and 0 bases from J, with 10 bases between. The length of the CDR3 is 13 residues. Germline V gives CDR1 SQVTM, CDR2 ANQGSEA. In TCRdb, the RACE reads were re-called with MiXCR into one record per CDR3 protein. The data contain some 400,000 distinct CDR3 sequences, around 5% of them singletons.

Sequenced here: whole blood, sampled in connection with sensitization to the hapten diphenylcyclopropenone (DPC). The TCR sequence derives from a woman aged 45-59 years with alopecia areata. Some clones in this sample may be carry-over from other donors' samples. The chain combines TRBV29-1 with TRBJ1-2, with D unresolved. This chain's CDR3 is CSVKEWANYGYTF. The CDR3 nucleotides read TGCAGCGTTAAGGAGTGGGCTAACTATGGCTACACCTTC.